Listed here are 20 T cell receptor beta chains from one sample, sequenced in a study of blood T cell repertoires in COVID-19. Some clones are missing from TCRdb's copy, which holds only in-frame ones; the method was immunoSEQ multiplex PCR. The data show about 180,000 clones, with 60% to 85% seen just once and around 8.1% held by the top ten. Input material: peripheral blood. The origin of the receptors is an older woman with COVID-19, enrolled during active disease.

The count of this clone is one. As DNA, the CDR3 is TGTGCCAGCAGTTTATCTGGACAGCTATATGGCTACACCTTC. This codes for CASSLSGQLYGYTF. The chain is built from TRBV28 and TRBJ1-2, with a weak D call TRBD1 (6 bases). Germline lookup yields CDR1 MDHEN and CDR2 SYDVKM. The CDR3 sequence is 14 residues long. V dropped 1 base and J dropped 5 bases, with 11 bases sitting between them.

This chain links TRBV30 with TRBJ1-1; D is undetermined. The V end was cut by 2 bases, the J end by 4 bases, with 5 bases between. CDR1 and CDR2 (germline): GTSNPN, SVGIG (reference sequence). This CDR3 spans 11 amino acids. CDR3 in amino acids: CAWSSSTEAFF. The DNA of the CDR3 is TGTGCCTGGAGTTCTAGCACTGAAGCTTTCTTT.

CDR3 DNA sequence: TGTGCCAGCAGTGCCGATCCGAGCGGAGGGGTCAGCGAGACCCAGTACTTC. Protein: CASSADPSGGVSETQYF. The genes are TRBV6-1 and TRBJ2-5, with D perhaps TRBD2 (6 bases). This CDR3 is 17 amino acids long. Germline-derived CDR1 and CDR2 are MNHNS and SASEGT. Trimming took off 4 bases at V and 5 bases at J, with 23 bases between the two ends.

This clone was picked up one time. The J gene is TRBJ2-1, the V gene TRBV13; 9 bases match TRBD2. Germline trimming cut 5 bases from V and 7 bases from J; bases unmatched to any gene: 12. Germline V gene sequence: CDR1 PRHDT, CDR2 FYEKMQ (reference sequence). This CDR3 comprises 16 residues. The CDR3 region is CASSAFGGGAGNEQFF. The CDR3 bases are TGTGCCAGCAGCGCCTTTGGCGGGGGGGCCGGGAATGAGCAGTTCTTC.

The V gene is TRBV10-3, the J gene TRBJ2-7, with 7 nucleotides matching TRBD1. The J segment lost 2 bases and the V segment lost 6 bases, leaving 7 bases of the junction unmatched. The CDR3 spans 14 residues. The germline V gene encodes CDR1 ENHRY and CDR2 SYGVKD. The DNA of the CDR3 is TGTGCCATCAGAGGGCAGGGGGAACCCTACGAGCAGTACTTC. It encodes CAIRGQGEPYEQYF.

This clone appeared a few times. The rearrangement links TRBV5-1 to TRBJ1-2; 9 bases line up with TRBD1. V trimming: 0 bases; J trimming: 4 bases; junction bases outside the gene matches: 4. CDR1 is SGHRS and CDR2 is YFSETQ in the germline V gene. The CDR3 spans 15 residues. CDR3 sequence (DNA): TGCGCCAGCAGCTTGGAAGGGACAGGGACCTATGGCTACACCTTC. Translation: CASSLEGTGTYGYTF.

Only a few counts were recorded for this clone. The chain couples TRBV6-2 or TRBV6-3 to TRBJ2-7; maybe TRBD1 (6 bases). The CDR3 is 14 residues long. The V end lost 4 bases, the J end lost 2 bases, and 12 bases lay between the germline ends. Germline V gene lookup returns CDR1 MNHEY and CDR2 SVGEGT. The CDR3, as DNA: TGTGCCAGCAGTTTTGTAGGGGGACCCTACGAGCAGTACTTC. It codes for CASSFVGGPYEQYF.

This clone was detected once. The V call is TRBV19, the J call TRBJ1-2, with D possibly being TRBD1 (5 bases). Deletions cut 4 bases from V and 6 bases from J, with 21 bases between. Looked up from germline, CDR1 is LNHDA and CDR2 is SQIVND (reference sequence). The CDR3 length is 16 residues. The DNA for the CDR3 is TGTGCCAGTAGTAATATGATGGGGCCCATACAACATGGCTACACCTTC. As protein: CASSNMMGPIQHGYTF. Supplemented by reference TRBV19 and TRBJ1-2, the full variable domain reads DGGITQSPKYLFRKEGQNVTLSCEQNLNHDAMYWYRQDPGQGLRLIYYSQIVNDFQKGDIAEGYSVSREKKESFPLTVTSAQKNPTAFYLCASSNMMGPIQHGYTFGSGTRLTVV.

The CDR3 DNA reads as TGTGCCAGCAGTTTATTCCAGGGGCGGGATACGCAGTATTTT. It is translated as CASSLFQGRDTQYF. V usage is TRBV28 and J usage is TRBJ2-3, with D possibly TRBD1 on 6 matching bases. The CDR3 covers 14 residues. Trimming removed 1 base at V and 6 bases at J, with 11 bases between. CDR1 and CDR2 (germline): MDHEN, SYDVKM.

This clone was observed a few times. CDR3 nucleotide sequence: TGTGCCACCAGTGACGACAGGGGAGGGAACTATGGCTACACCTTC. Residues: CATSDDRGGNYGYTF. The V gene is TRBV24-1, the J gene TRBJ1-2; 8 bases are a match to TRBD1. CDR1 and CDR2 from the germline V gene are KGHDR and SFDVKD. Trimming at V came to 4 bases and at J to 2 bases, leaving 5 bases not matched to a gene. CDR3 length equals 15 residues.

This chain links TRBV7-2 with TRBJ2-7; 11 bases are a match to TRBD2. Germline CDR1 is SGHTA and CDR2 is FQGNSA. This CDR3 has 15 amino acids. After removal of 5 bases from V and 4 bases from J, the junction contained 7 bases not matched to a gene. Here the CDR3 DNA reads TGTGCCAGCAGCGCCCAGACTAGCGGGATATACGAGCAGTACTTC. Its translation is CASSAQTSGIYEQYF.

J is TRBJ1-4 and V is TRBV7-2, with 7 bases fitting TRBD1. The CDR3 is 15 residues long. V lost 2 bases to trimming and J lost 6 bases; unmatched junction nucleotides: 6. Looked up from germline, CDR1 is SGHTA and CDR2 is FQGNSA. Written as DNA, the CDR3 is TGTGCCAGCAGCTTAAGTGGAGGGGGCGATGAAAAACTGTTTTTT. It encodes CASSLSGGGDEKLFF.

Worth noting for this clone: Other DNA sequences from this sample encode an identical CDR3 as well. The CDR3 protein is CASSSQGQETQYF. Here the CDR3 DNA reads TGTGCCAGCAGTTCCCAGGGACAAGAGACCCAGTACTTC. The chain has TRBV5-4 and TRBJ2-5; possible D gene TRBD1, 5 bases. The CDR3 is made up of 13 amino acids. Between the trimmed V and J ends, which lost 5 bases and 2 bases, there was a span of 10 bases. Germline V gene data show CDR1 as SGHNT and CDR2 as YYREEE (reference sequence).

This chain uses TRBV30 with TRBJ2-5; 13 nucleotides agree with TRBD2. J was trimmed by 7 bases and V by 0 bases; bases with no gene match: 5. Germline CDR1 is GTSNPN and CDR2 is SVGIG (reference sequence). This CDR3 has 15 amino acids. DNA of the CDR3: TGTGCCTGGAGTGTACTAGCGGGAGGGGAAGGGACCCAGTACTTC. Translating it yields CAWSVLAGGEGTQYF.

J is TRBJ2-1 and V is TRBV2; TRBD2 might be the D (5 bases). The CDR3 totals 13 residues. V dropped 5 bases and J dropped 8 bases, with 13 bases sitting between them. Germline V gene sequence: CDR1 SNHLY, CDR2 FYNNEI. This chain's CDR3 is CASSPSGRYEQFF. The CDR3 DNA is TGTGCCAGCAGTCCCTCGGGAAGGTATGAGCAGTTCTTC.

The CDR3 DNA follows: TGTGCCAGCAGCCAACAACAACAGGGGGTCGGGAATGAGCAGTTCTTC. Translated, it gives CASSQQQQGVGNEQFF. This chain uses TRBV14 with TRBJ2-1; 8 bases align to TRBD1. V was clipped by 2 bases and J by 7 bases; unmatched bases: 10. This CDR3 comprises 16 residues. Germline V gene sequence: CDR1 SGHDN, CDR2 FVKESK.

The CDR3, as DNA: TGTGCCAGCAGCTTTCAGGTGGAGGAGCTGTTTTTT. Translating it yields CASSFQVEELFF. This sequence joins TRBV7-8 and TRBJ2-2, with D unresolved. The CDR3 runs 12 residues. V was pared by 3 bases and J by 10 bases, with 9 bases between. The germline V gene encodes CDR1 SGHVS and CDR2 FQNEAQ.

This chain uses TRBV30 with TRBJ1-2; the D gene is possibly TRBD1 (6 bases). The CDR3 has 12 amino acids. V gave up 0 bases and J gave up 8 bases, with 10 bases separating them. CDR1 is GTSNPN, CDR2 SVGIG, per germline (reference sequence). The DNA of the CDR3 is TGTGCCTGGAGTGTACAGGGTATAGGCTACACCTTC. The encoded protein is CAWSVQGIGYTF.

This clone occurred a few times. The V call is TRBV6-5, the J call TRBJ1-1; 7 bases are a match to TRBD1. This CDR3 has 14 amino acids. Trimming cost V 7 bases and J 1 base; bases outside gene matches: 6. Germline V gene lookup returns CDR1 MNHEY and CDR2 SVGAGI. CDR3 DNA: TGTGCCAGCACCCAAGACAGGGCGAACACTGAAGCTTTCTTT. Its translation: CASTQDRANTEAFF.

The chain has TRBV7-2 and TRBJ1-5; TRBD1 agrees at 9 bases. Germline CDR1 SGHTA, CDR2 FQGNSA. With 5 bases clipped from V and 5 bases from J, the junction kept 4 bases outside the gene matches. The CDR3 runs 14 residues. The CDR3 region has the DNA TGTGCCAGCAGCCGCGACAGGGGGGATCAGCCCCAGCATTTT. Its protein is CASSRDRGDQPQHF.